This T cell receptor (beta chain) was identified in a study of blood T cell repertoires in COVID-19. Method: immunoSEQ multiplex PCR; TCRdb's copy keeps in-frame clones and lacks some. Of just over 300,000 clones in the sample, 85% to 90% were seen once. The Seattle patients joined while their infection was active and were tracked longitudinally afterward. The ends were cut back, 4 bases at V and 7 bases at J, with 22 bases in the middle. CDR3 length equals 16 residues. Per germline, CDR1 MNHEY and CDR2 SMNVEV (reference sequence). The source material was peripheral blood. This TCR was recovered from a young woman with COVID-19, enrolled during active disease. The genes are TRBV27 and TRBJ1-1; tentatively, D is TRBD1 (5 bases). Written as DNA, the CDR3 is TGTGCCAGCAGTTCTGGGCGTCGGGGGGTGTGGAATGAAGCTTTCTTT. Translating gives CASSSGRRGVWNEAFF.